Below, 28 T cell receptor beta chains from the same sample are listed, as sequenced in a study of T cells in localized non-small cell lung cancer. Sequencing was performed with immunoSEQ multiplex PCR; in TCRdb, only in-frame clones are kept and a portion is missing. The profile shows approximately 31,000 clones, 70% to 90% of them singletons. Material: peripheral blood, obtained before any cancer treatment. The receptors come from a female donor of 60 years or more with stage I lung adenocarcinoma.

This clone was seen more than once but under ten times. The chain couples TRBV7-2 to TRBJ2-5, with D possibly TRBD1 on 5 matching bases. This CDR3 spans 14 amino acids. Trimming stripped 5 bases from V and 1 base from J, with 11 bases between. Germline V gene data show CDR1 as SGHTA and CDR2 as FQGNSA. CDR3 sequence reads: CASSPRGSQETQYF. In DNA, the CDR3 is TGTGCCAGCAGCCCAAGGGGTTCCCAAGAGACCCAGTACTTC.

The chain has TRBV7-9 and TRBJ2-7, with D perhaps matching TRBD2 (6 bases). The ends were cut back, 6 bases at V and 7 bases at J, with 10 bases in the middle. The CDR3 sequence is 11 residues long. Looked up from germline, CDR1 is SEHNR and CDR2 is FQNEAQ (reference sequence). This CDR3 is CASSWAGEQYF. The CDR3 DNA is TGTGCCAGCAGTTGGGCGGGGGAGCAGTACTTC.

The gene calls are TRBV7-9 and TRBJ1-1; no definite D call. This CDR3 region has 16 residues. The V gene's germline CDR1 is SEHNR and CDR2 FQNEAQ (reference sequence). V lost 1 base and J 4 bases, leaving 16 bases between the germline ends. The CDR3 nucleotides read TGTGCCAGCAGCTTAGGTGTGGCGTGGGAGCGCACTGAAGCTTTCTTT. Its translation: CASSLGVAWERTEAFF.

The chain has TRBV9 and TRBJ2-2; D is unclear. The CDR3 is made up of 15 amino acids. Germline V gene sequence: CDR1 SGDLS, CDR2 YYNGEE. V was shortened by 0 bases and J by 1 base, with 7 bases between the two germline ends. For the CDR3, the DNA is TGTGCCAGCAGCGTAGCCCCTTTGAACACCGGGGAGCTGTTTTTT. The encoded protein is CASSVAPLNTGELFF. Full variable domain (missing parts from reference TRBV9 and TRBJ2-2): DSGVTQTPKHLITATGQRVTLRCSPRSGDLSVYWYQQSLDQGLQFLIQYYNGEERAKGNILERFSAQQFPDLHSELNLSSLELGDSALYFCASSVAPLNTGELFFGEGSRLTVL.

V gene TRBV5-1 combines with J gene TRBJ2-1; D is possibly TRBD1 or TRBD2 (5 bases each). Germline V gives CDR1 SGHRS, CDR2 YFSETQ. The ends were cut back, 0 bases at V and 0 bases at J, with 10 bases in the middle. The CDR3 is 16 amino acids. CDR3 protein: CASSLDPGSSYNEQFF. The DNA for the CDR3 is TGCGCCAGCAGCTTGGACCCAGGGAGCTCCTACAATGAGCAGTTCTTC. Using reference TRBV5-1 and TRBJ2-1 for the parts outside the CDR3, the full variable domain is KAGVTQTPRYLIKTRGQQVTLSCSPISGHRSVSWYQQTPGQGLQFLFEYFSETQRNKGNFPGRFSGRQFSNSRSEMNVSTLELGDSALYLCASSLDPGSSYNEQFFGPGTRLTVL.

CDR3 amino acids: CASSQDKDSSGNTIYF. CDR3 nucleotide sequence: TGCGCCAGCAGCCAAGACAAGGACAGCTCTGGAAACACCATATATTTT. The chain joins TRBV4-3 to TRBJ1-3; D might be TRBD1 (6 bases). V lost 0 bases and J 0 bases, leaving 9 bases between the germline ends. The length of the CDR3 is 16 residues. CDR1 and CDR2 from the germline V gene are LGHNA and YSLEER.

The V and J genes are TRBV7-2 and TRBJ1-5; D not resolved. CDR3 length equals 15 residues. The V gene lost 6 bases and the J gene lost 7 bases, with 19 bases spanning the gap. Per the germline V gene, CDR1 is SGHTA and CDR2 is FQGNSA. The CDR3 region has the DNA TGTGCCAGCAGTAGAGGTTCAGGTCATGGCCAGCCCCAGCATTTT. It codes for CASSRGSGHGQPQHF.

The chain couples TRBV29-1 to TRBJ2-7, with unresolved D. CDR3 length equals 12 residues. Trimming pared 6 bases from V and 0 bases from J, leaving 9 bases between. The germline gives CDR1 SQVTM, CDR2 ANQGSEA. This CDR3 is CSVSDNSYEQYF. The CDR3 coding sequence is TGCAGCGTAAGCGATAACTCCTACGAGCAGTACTTC.

The V call is TRBV27, the J call TRBJ2-7, with TRBD1 matching over 8 bases. The CDR3 sequence is 17 residues long. Germline V gene sequence: CDR1 MNHEY, CDR2 SMNVEV (reference sequence). V shed 5 bases and J 5 bases; nucleotides not matched to a gene: 17. The CDR3 sequence is CASSRTEPGQGSDEQYF. In DNA form, the CDR3 reads TGTGCCAGCAGTCGAACGGAACCCGGACAGGGTAGCGACGAGCAGTACTTC.

This clone was detected only a few times. This chain uses TRBV10-3 with TRBJ2-1; perhaps TRBD2 as D (6 bases). Germline values: CDR1 ENHRY, CDR2 SYGVKD. V lost 10 bases to trimming and J lost 8 bases, with 21 bases between them. The CDR3 length is 14 residues. The CDR3 loop reads CATRRAQRIDEQFF. The CDR3 nucleotides read TGTGCCACCCGGAGGGCGCAGAGGATCGATGAGCAGTTCTTC.

This clone appeared a few times. The J gene is TRBJ2-1, the V gene TRBV5-6, with 12 bases lining up with TRBD1. The V segment lost 4 bases and the J segment 8 bases; nucleotides outside the gene matches: 13. The CDR3 covers 17 residues. Looked up from germline, CDR1 is SGHDT and CDR2 is YYEEEE. The CDR3 here is CASSRTKRDRGLDEQFF. CDR3 DNA sequence: TGTGCCAGCAGCCGGACAAAAAGGGACAGGGGGCTCGATGAGCAGTTCTTC.

V is TRBV14 and J is TRBJ2-7; D may be TRBD2 (5 bases). This CDR3 is 17 amino acids long. Germline V gene lookup returns CDR1 SGHDN and CDR2 FVKESK. Trimming left V 5 bases short and J 1 base short, with 21 bases between. The CDR3 bases are TGTGCCAGCAGCAACAGCCACCGGCGGGCCCTTTCCTACGAGCAGTACTTC. Its translation: CASSNSHRRALSYEQYF.

V gene TRBV11-2 combines with J gene TRBJ1-2; TRBD1 matches 10 bases. The germline gives CDR1 SGHAT, CDR2 FQNNGV. The CDR3 is made up of 16 amino acids. The junction had 7 bases not matched to a gene; V was cut back by 1 base and J by 5 bases. Here the CDR3 reads CASSLGFPGQGYGYTF. CDR3 nucleotide sequence: TGTGCCAGCAGCTTAGGTTTCCCGGGACAGGGGTATGGCTACACCTTC.

CDR3 DNA: TGTGCCAGCAGCTTAACACGGGAGCCGATTGATACGCAGTATTTT. Translation: CASSLTREPIDTQYF. The V and J genes are TRBV7-3 and TRBJ2-3; D might be TRBD2 (6 bases). CDR1 and CDR2 (germline): SGHTA, FQGTGA. The CDR3 runs 15 residues. The V and J ends lost 0 bases and 6 bases respectively, with 13 bases between them.

This sequence joins TRBV7-8 and TRBJ2-1, with 12 bases lining up with TRBD2. The CDR3 length is 15 residues. V was pared by 5 bases and J by 7 bases, with 6 bases of the junction left unmatched. Germline V CDR1 and CDR2: SGHVS, FQNEAQ. The CDR3 spells CASSRLAGEVNEQFF. The CDR3 nucleotides read TGTGCCAGCAGCAGACTAGCGGGAGAGGTAAATGAGCAGTTCTTC.

The genes are TRBV29-1 and TRBJ2-2, with 8 bases that match TRBD1. Trimming at V came to 4 bases and at J to 6 bases, leaving 4 bases not matched to a gene. This CDR3 has 13 residues. CDR1 and CDR2 from the germline V gene are SQVTM and ANQGSEA. In DNA, the CDR3 is TGCAGCGTTGGCATACAGGGGGCCGGGGAGCTGTTTTTT. It codes for CSVGIQGAGELFF.

The chain is built from TRBV6-5 and TRBJ1-2; the D is unclear. This CDR3 region has 13 residues. The germline V gene encodes CDR1 MNHEY and CDR2 SVGAGI. V lost 4 bases and J 1 base, leaving 7 bases between the germline ends. CDR3 sequence reads: CASSLGHNYGYTF. The CDR3 nucleotides are TGTGCCAGCAGTTTGGGCCATAACTATGGCTACACCTTC.

The chain carries TRBV9 and TRBJ2-4, with D uncertain. Germline lookup yields CDR1 SGDLS and CDR2 YYNGEE. CDR3 length: 12 residues. V was pared by 7 bases and J by 9 bases, with 14 bases between. CDR3 bases: TGTGCCAGCGGGCCAGACGAAGGCATTCAGTACTTC. Translated, it gives CASGPDEGIQYF.

The V gene is TRBV10-3, the J gene TRBJ2-1; either TRBD1 or TRBD2 may fit D (5 bases each). In germline, CDR1 is ENHRY, CDR2 SYGVKD. V lost 0 bases and J 6 bases, leaving 15 bases between the germline ends. This CDR3 comprises 16 residues. CDR3 bases: TGTGCCATCAGTGAGTCGTTGGGGGTTGGGACCAATGAGCAGTTCTTC. It yields the protein CAISESLGVGTNEQFF.

The J gene is TRBJ2-5, the V gene TRBV29-1, with D unresolved. CDR1 is SQVTM, CDR2 ANQGSEA, per germline. This CDR3 comprises 11 residues. V shed 5 bases and J shed 3 bases, with 7 bases lying between them. CDR3 bases: TGCAGCGTTCAGCTAAAAGAGACCCAGTACTTC. Translating gives CSVQLKETQYF.

This clone was recorded only once. The chain couples TRBV18 to TRBJ1-4; 7 nucleotides agree with TRBD1. Germline V gene data show CDR1 as KGHSH and CDR2 as LQKENI. The CDR3 is 15 residues long. J lost 8 bases, V lost 1 base, and 7 bases had no gene match. The CDR3 sequence: CASSPRTGQGEKLFF. CDR3 nucleotides: TGTGCCAGCTCACCACGGACAGGCCAAGGAGAAAAACTGTTTTTT. The full variable domain, rest sourced from reference TRBV18 and TRBJ1-4, is NAGVMQNPRHLVRRRGQEARLRCSPMKGHSHVYWYRQLPEEGLKFMVYLQKENIIDESGMPKERFSAEFPKEGPSILRIQQVVRGDSAAYFCASSPRTGQGEKLFFGSGTQLSVL.

This chain joins TRBV19 and TRBJ2-5; D gene unclear. Germline-derived CDR1 and CDR2 are LNHDA and SQIVND (reference sequence). The length of the CDR3 is 16 residues. Trimming took 5 bases from V and 2 from J, leaving 18 bases between them. The CDR3 nucleotides read TGTGCCAGTAGTCCGGCCCTTGGGATAGCTCAAGAGACCCAGTACTTC. Translating it yields CASSPALGIAQETQYF.

This clone was detected a few times. The chain couples TRBV11-1 to TRBJ2-3; 9 positions agree with TRBD2. CDR1 is SGHAT, CDR2 FQDESV, per germline (reference sequence). CDR3 length equals 16 residues. The ends lost 2 bases at V and 2 bases at J; junction bases unmatched: 5. The DNA for the CDR3 is TGTGCCAGCAGCTTAACGGCGGGAGGGGCCACAGATACGCAGTATTTT. Its protein is CASSLTAGGATDTQYF.

The V and J genes are TRBV6-5 and TRBJ2-7, with no clear D. The germline V gene has CDR1 MNHEY and CDR2 SVGAGI. This CDR3 has 14 amino acids. V gave up 6 bases and J gave up 2 bases, with 14 bases separating them. In DNA, the CDR3 is TGTGCCAGCAGCCACGAGCGCGGAACCTACGAGCAGTACTTC. It codes for CASSHERGTYEQYF.

The rearrangement joins TRBV21-1 to TRBJ1-1. TRBV21-1 is annotated as a pseudogene. CDR3 length equals 16 residues. CDR3 in DNA: TGTGCCAGCAGCGCAAGTGTAGCTACAATTCGCACTAAAGCTTTCTTT. As protein: CASSASVATIRTKAFF.

The gene calls are TRBV10-3 and TRBJ1-1, with 10 nucleotides matching TRBD1. CDR1 is ENHRY and CDR2 is SYGVKD in the germline V gene. The length of the CDR3 is 14 residues. V was pared by 5 bases and J by 6 bases, with 6 bases of the junction left unmatched. CDR3 nucleotide sequence: TGTGCCATCAGTTCGCGACAGGGGGCCGCTGAAGCTTTCTTT. Encoded protein: CAISSRQGAAEAFF.

V and J are TRBV7-8 and TRBJ1-1; TRBD1 agrees at 11 bases. Germline V lookup: CDR1 SGHVS, CDR2 FQNEAQ. Losses at the gene ends were 4 bases for V and 3 bases for J; bases not matched to a gene: 1. The CDR3 covers 14 residues. The CDR3 here is CASSWDRGDTEAFF. The CDR3 DNA is TGTGCCAGCAGCTGGGACAGGGGGGACACTGAAGCTTTCTTT.

V is TRBV30 and J is TRBJ2-1; no firm D call. CDR1 GTSNPN and CDR2 SVGIG come from the germline V gene (reference sequence). Trimming took 2 bases from V and 9 from J, leaving 8 bases between them. The CDR3 covers 11 residues. DNA of the CDR3: TGTGCCTGGAGTATCGCAGTTGAGCAGTTCTTC. It yields the protein CAWSIAVEQFF.